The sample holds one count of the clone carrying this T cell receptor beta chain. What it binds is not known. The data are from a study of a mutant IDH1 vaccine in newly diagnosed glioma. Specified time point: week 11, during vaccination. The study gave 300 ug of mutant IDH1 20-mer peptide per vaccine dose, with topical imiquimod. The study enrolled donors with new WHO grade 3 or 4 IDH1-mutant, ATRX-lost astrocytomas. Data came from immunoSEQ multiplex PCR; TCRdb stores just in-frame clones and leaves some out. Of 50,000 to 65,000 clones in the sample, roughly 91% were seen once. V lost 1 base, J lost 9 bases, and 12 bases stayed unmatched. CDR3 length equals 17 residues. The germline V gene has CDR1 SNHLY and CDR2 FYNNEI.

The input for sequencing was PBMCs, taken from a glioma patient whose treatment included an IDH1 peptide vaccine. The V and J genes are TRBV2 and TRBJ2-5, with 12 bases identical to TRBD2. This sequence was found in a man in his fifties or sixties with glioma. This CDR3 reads CASSEGLAGDPLSAQYF. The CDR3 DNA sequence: TGTGCCAGCAGTGAAGGACTAGCGGGAGACCCCCTGAGTGCCCAGTACTTC.